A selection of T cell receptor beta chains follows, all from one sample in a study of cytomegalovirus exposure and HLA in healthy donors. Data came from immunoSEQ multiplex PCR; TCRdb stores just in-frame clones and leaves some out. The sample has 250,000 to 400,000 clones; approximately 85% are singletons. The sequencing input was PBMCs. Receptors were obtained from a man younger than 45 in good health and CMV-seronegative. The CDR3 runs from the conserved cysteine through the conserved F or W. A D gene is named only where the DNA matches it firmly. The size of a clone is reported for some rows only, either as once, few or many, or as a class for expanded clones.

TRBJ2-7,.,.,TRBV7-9,TGTGCCAGCAGCTCCCGACAAGGCCCAAGCTCCTACGAGCAGTACTTC,CASSSRQGPSSYEQYF
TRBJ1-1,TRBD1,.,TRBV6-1,TGTGCCAGTAGGAGGACAGGGGTGGTCACTGAAGCTTTCTTT,CASRRTGVVTEAFF
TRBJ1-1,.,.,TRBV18,TGTGCCAGCTCACCGCGGGGGAGGGAACCTTTCTTT,CASSPRGREPFF
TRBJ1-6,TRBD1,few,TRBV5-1,TGCGCCAGCAGCTTACGGACAGGGAACAATTCACCCCTCCACTTT,CASSLRTGNNSPLHF
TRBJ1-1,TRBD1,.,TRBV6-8,TGTGCCAGCAGTTACGGACAGGGGCTTAGCACTGAAGCTTTCTTT,CASSYGQGLSTEAFF
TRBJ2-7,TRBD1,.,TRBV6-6,TGTGCCAGCAGACCGACAGGGGGCTACGAGCAGTACTTC,CASRPTGGYEQYF
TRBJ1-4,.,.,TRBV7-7,TGTGCCAGCAGCTTAGCGGGCCCCGCAACTAATGAAAAACTGTTTTTT,CASSLAGPATNEKLFF
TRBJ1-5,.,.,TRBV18,TGTGCCAGCTCGCTCGGACAGAGTAGCAATCAGCCCCAGCATTTT,CASSLGQSSNQPQHF
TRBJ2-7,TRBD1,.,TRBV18,TGTGCCAGCTCAACTACAGGGGATTTTCGGTACGAGCAGTACTTC,CASSTTGDFRYEQYF
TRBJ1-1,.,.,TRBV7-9,TGTGCCAGCAGCTTAACCCTCGGTAACACTGAAGCTTTCTTT,CASSLTLGNTEAFF
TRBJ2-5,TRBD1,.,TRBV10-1,TGCGCCAGCAGTCTGGACAGGCCCCAAGAGACCCAGTACTTC,CASSLDRPQETQYF
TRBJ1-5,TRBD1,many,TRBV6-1,TGTGCCAGCAGTGAAGGGACAGGGAGTCAGCCCCAGCATTTT,CASSEGTGSQPQHF
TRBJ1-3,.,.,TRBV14,TGTGCCAGCAGCCGGGACATCGCTGGAAACACCATATATTTT,CASSRDIAGNTIYF
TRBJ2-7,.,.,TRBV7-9,TGTGCCAGCAGCTTACGTGCAGGTCCCTACGAGCAGTACTTC,CASSLRAGPYEQYF
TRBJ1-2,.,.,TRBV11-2,TGTGCCAGCAGCTTAGAACGGGGTCTGAAGGGCTACACCTTC,CASSLERGLKGYTF
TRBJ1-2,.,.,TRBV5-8,TGTGCCAGCAGCTTGCGGCGGGGGGCGGTTGGCTACACCTTC,CASSLRRGAVGYTF
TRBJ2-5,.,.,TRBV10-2,TGCGCCAGCAGTCCTATATCCCAGGGAGGAAGCGAGACCCAGTACTTC,CASSPISQGGSETQYF
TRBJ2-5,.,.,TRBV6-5,TGTGCCAGCAGCCAGAATCGGGGGACCCAGTACTTC,CASSQNRGTQYF
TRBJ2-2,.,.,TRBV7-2,TGTGCCAGCAGCTTCCGCACCGGGGAGCTGTTTTTT,CASSFRTGELFF
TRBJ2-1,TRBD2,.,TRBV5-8,TGTGCCAGCAGCTTCGGGGGGGTATCCTACAATGAGCAGTTCTTC,CASSFGGVSYNEQFF
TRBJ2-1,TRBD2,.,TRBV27,TGTGCCAGCAGTACAATCCCCGGGGGGGCCACTTTCAATGAGCAGTTCTTC,CASSTIPGGATFNEQFF
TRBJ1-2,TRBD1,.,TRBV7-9,TGTGCCAGCAGCCCCGCCGGGGTAGGGGGCCTTAACTATGGCTACACCTTC,CASSPAGVGGLNYGYTF
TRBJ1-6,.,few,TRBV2,TGTGCCAGCAGTGAAGGGGCGAGACCCGACTCACCCCTCCACTTT,CASSEGARPDSPLHF
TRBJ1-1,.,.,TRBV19,TGTGCCAGTATAAGGGGGACGGTAGCTTTCTTT,CASIRGTVAFF
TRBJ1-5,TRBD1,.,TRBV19,TGTGCCAGTACCGGGACAGGGGAAAATCAGCCCCAGCATTTT,CASTGTGENQPQHF
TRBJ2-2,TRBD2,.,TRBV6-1,TGTGCCAGCAGTGAAGGGCGGGGAGGGACCGGGGAGCTGTTTTTT,CASSEGRGGTGELFF
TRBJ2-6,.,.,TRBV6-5,TGTGCCAGCAGTCCAACAGGGACCGGGGCCAACGTCCTGACTTTC,CASSPTGTGANVLTF
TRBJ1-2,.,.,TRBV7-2,TGTGCCAGCAGCTTAGGAGACCCCAGGGGTCGCGGCTACACCTTC,CASSLGDPRGRGYTF